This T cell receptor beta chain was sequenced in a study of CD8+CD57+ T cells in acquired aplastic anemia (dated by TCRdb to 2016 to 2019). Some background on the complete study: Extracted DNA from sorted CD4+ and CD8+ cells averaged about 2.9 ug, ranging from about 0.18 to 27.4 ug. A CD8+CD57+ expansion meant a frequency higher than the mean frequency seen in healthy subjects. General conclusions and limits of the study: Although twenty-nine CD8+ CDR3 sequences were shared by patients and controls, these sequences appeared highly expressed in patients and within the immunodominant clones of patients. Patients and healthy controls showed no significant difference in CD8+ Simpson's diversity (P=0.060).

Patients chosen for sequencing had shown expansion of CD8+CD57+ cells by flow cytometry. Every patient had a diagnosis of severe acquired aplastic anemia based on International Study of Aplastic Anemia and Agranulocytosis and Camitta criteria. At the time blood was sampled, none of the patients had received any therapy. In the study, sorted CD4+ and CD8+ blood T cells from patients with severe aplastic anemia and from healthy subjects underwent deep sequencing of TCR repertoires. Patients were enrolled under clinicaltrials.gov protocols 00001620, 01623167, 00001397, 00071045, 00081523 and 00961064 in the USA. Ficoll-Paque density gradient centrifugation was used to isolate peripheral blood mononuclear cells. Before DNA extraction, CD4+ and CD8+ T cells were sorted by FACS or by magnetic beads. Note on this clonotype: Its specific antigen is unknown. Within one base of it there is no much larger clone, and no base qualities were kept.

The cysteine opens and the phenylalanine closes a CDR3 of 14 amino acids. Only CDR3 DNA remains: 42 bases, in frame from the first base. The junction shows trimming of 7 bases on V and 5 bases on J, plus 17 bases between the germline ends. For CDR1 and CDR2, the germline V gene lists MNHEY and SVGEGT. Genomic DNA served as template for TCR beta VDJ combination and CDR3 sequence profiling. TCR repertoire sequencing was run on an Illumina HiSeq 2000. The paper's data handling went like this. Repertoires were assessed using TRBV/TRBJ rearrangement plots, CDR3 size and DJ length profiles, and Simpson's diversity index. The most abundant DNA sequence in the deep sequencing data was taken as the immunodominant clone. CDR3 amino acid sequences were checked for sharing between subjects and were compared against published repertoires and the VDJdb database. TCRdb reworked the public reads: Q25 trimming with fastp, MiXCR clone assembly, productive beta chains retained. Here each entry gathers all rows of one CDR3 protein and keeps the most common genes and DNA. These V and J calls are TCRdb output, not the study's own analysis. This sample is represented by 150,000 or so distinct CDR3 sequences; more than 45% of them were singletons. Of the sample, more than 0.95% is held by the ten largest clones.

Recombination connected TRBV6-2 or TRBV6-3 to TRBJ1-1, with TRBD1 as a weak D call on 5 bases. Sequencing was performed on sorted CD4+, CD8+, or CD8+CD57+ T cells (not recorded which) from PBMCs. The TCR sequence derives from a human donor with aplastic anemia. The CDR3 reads CASTPGGASTEAFF. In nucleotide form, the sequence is TGTGCCAGCACCCCTGGGGGAGCGTCGACTGAAGCTTTCTTT.